The TCR beta chain under discussion was sequenced for a study of low-dose radiotherapy and immunotherapy resistance in tumors. Looked up from germline, CDR1 is SQVTM and CDR2 is ANQGSEA. This CDR3 has 11 amino acids. Amplification, which lasted approximately 19 PCR cycles, used a constant-region primer and V-primer adapter to amplify TCRs. One entry per CDR3 protein results from TCRdb running MiXCR on the reads. Found here are about 46,000 distinct CDR3 sequences, roughly 10% of them singletons; the top ten hold approximately 6.2%. This clonotype has ten or more counts. Sample time point: before trial treatment.

The genes are TRBV29-1 and TRBJ1-1; TRBD1 might be the D (5 bases). The sequence derives from a female donor with ovarian cancer. Sequenced here: PBMCs, sampled before treatment. The CDR3: CGGLVRAEAFF. The DNA for the CDR3 is TGCGGCGGGTTGGTCAGGGCTGAAGCTTTCTTT.